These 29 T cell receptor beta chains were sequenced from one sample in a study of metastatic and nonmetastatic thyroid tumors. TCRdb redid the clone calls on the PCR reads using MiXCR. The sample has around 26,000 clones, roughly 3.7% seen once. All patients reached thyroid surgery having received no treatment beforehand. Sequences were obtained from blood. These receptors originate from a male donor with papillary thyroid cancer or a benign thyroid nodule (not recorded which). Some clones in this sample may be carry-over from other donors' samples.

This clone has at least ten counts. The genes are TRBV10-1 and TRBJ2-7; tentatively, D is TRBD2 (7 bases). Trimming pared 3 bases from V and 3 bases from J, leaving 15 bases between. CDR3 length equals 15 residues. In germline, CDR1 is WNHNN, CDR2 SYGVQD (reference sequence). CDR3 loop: CASSDKERGGYEQYF. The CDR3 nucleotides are TGCGCCAGCAGTGATAAGGAGAGGGGGGGCTACGAGCAGTACTTC.

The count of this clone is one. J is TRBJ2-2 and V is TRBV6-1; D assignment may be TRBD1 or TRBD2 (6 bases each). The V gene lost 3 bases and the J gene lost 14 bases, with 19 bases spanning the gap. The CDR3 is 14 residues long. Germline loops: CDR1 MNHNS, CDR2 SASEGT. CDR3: CASSDRGGSAELFF. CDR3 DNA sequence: TGTGCCAGCAGTGACAGGGGAGGCAGTGCGGAACTGTTTTTT.

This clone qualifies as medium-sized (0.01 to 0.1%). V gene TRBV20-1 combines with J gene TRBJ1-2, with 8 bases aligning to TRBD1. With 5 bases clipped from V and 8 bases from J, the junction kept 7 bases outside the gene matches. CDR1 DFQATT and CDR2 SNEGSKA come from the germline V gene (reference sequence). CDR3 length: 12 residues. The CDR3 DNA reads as TGCAGTGCTTACCAGGGGGCGGGGGGCTACACCTTC. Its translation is CSAYQGAGGYTF.

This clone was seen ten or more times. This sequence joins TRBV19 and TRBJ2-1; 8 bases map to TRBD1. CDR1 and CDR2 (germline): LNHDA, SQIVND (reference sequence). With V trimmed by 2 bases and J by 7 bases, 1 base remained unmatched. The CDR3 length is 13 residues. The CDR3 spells CASSITGGNEQFF. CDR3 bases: TGTGCCAGTAGTATAACAGGGGGAAATGAGCAGTTCTTC. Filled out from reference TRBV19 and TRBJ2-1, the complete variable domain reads DGGITQSPKYLFRKEGQNVTLSCEQNLNHDAMYWYRQDPGQGLRLIYYSQIVNDFQKGDIAEGYSVSREKKESFPLTVTSAQKNPTAFYLCASSITGGNEQFFGPGTRLTVL.

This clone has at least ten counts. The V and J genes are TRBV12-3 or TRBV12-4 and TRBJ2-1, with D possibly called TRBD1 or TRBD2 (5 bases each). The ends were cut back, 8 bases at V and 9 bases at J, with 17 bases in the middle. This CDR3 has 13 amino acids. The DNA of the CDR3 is TGTGCCAGCCAGTGGGGGTGGCGCGGTGAGCAGTTCTTC. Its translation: CASQWGWRGEQFF.

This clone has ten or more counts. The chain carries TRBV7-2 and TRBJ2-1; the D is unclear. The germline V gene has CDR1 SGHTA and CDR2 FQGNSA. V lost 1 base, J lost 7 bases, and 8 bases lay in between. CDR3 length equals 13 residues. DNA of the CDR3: TGTGCCAGCAGCTTAGGGTCGAAGAATGAGCAGTTCTTC. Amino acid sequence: CASSLGSKNEQFF.

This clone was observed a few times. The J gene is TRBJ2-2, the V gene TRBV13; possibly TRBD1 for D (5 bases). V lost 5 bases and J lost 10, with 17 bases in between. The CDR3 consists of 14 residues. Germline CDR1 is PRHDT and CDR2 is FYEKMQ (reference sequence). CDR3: CASSPPQDRTELFF. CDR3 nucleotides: TGTGCCAGCAGCCCCCCACAAGACAGAACGGAGCTGTTTTTT.

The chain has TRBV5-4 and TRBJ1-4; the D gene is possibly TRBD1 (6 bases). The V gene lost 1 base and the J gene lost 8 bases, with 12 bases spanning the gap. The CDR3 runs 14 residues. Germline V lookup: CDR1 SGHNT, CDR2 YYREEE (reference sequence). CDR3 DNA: TGTGCCAGCAGCTTGACGCAGGGGCAGGAAAAACTGTTTTTT. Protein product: CASSLTQGQEKLFF.

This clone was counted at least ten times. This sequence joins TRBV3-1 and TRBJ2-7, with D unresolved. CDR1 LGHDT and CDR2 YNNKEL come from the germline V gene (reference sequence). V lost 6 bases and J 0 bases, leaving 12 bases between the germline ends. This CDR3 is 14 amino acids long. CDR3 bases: TGTGCCAGCAGTCCTGGACGGCTCTCCTACGAGCAGTACTTC. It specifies CASSPGRLSYEQYF.

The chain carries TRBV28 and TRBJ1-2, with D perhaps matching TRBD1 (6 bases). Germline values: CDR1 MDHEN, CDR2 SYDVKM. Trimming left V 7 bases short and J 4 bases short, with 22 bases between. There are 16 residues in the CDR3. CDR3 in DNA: TGTGCCAGCATCCGGGGGGTACAGGGAGGAACCTATGGCTACACCTTC. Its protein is CASIRGVQGGTYGYTF.

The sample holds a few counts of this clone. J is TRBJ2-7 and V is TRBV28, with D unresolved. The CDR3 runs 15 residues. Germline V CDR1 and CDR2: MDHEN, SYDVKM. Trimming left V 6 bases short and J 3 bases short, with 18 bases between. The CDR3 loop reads CASRMIPDGVYEQYF. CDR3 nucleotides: TGTGCCAGCAGGATGATTCCGGACGGAGTCTACGAGCAGTACTTC.

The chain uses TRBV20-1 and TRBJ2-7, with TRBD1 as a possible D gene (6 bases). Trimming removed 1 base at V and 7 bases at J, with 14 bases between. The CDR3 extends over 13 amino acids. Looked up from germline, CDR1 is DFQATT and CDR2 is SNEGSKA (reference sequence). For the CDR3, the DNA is TGCAGTGCTAGAGCCCCGGACAGCCAAGAGCAGTACTTC. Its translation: CSARAPDSQEQYF.

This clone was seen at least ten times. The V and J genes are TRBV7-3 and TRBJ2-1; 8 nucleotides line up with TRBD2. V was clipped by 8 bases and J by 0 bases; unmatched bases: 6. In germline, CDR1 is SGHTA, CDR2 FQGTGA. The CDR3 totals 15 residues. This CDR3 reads CASSSGPSSYNEQFF. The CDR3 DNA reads TGTGCCAGCTCTAGCGGGCCTAGCTCCTACAATGAGCAGTTCTTC.

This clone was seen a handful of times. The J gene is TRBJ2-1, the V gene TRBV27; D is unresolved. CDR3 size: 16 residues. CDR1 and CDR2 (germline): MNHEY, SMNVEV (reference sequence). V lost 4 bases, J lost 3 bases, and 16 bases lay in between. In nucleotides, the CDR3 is TGTGCCAGCAGTTCAGTAGCTATCGCCGTCTACAATGAGCAGTTCTTC. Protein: CASSSVAIAVYNEQFF.

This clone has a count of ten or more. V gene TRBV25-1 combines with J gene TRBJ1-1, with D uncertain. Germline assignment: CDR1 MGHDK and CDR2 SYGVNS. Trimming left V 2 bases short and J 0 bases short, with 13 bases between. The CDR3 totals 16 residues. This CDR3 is CASSETVLGMNTEAFF. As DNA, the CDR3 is TGTGCCAGCAGTGAAACTGTTCTGGGGATGAACACTGAAGCTTTCTTT.

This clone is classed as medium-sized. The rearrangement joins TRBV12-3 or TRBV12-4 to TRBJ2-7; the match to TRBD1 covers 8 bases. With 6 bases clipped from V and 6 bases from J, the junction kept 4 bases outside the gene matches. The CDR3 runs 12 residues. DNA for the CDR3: TGTGCCAGCAGCTCGACAGGGGTCGAGCAGTACTTC. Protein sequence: CASSSTGVEQYF.

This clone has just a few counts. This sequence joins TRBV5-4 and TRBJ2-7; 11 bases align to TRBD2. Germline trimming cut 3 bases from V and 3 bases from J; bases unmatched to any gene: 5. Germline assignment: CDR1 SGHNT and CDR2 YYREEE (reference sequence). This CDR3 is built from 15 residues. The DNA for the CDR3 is TGTGCCAGCAGCTCGCGACTAGCGGGATACTACGAGCAGTACTTC. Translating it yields CASSSRLAGYYEQYF. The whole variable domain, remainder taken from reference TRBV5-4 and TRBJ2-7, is ETGVTQSPTHLIKTRGQQVTLRCSSQSGHNTVSWYQQALGQGPQFIFQYYREEENGRGNFPPRFSGLQFPNYSSELNVNALELDDSALYLCASSSRLAGYYEQYFGPGTRLTVT.

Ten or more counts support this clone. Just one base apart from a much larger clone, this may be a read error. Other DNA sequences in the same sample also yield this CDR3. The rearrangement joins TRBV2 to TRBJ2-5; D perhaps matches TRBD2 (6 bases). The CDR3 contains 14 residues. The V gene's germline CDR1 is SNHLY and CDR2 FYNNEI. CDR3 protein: CASTGDSFSETQYF. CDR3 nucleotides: TGCGCCAGCACGGGGGATAGCTTTTCAGAGACCCAGTACTTC.

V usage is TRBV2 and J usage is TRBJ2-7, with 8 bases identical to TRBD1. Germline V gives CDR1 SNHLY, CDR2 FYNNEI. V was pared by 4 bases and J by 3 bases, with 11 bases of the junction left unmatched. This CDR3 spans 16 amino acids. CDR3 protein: CASSANSGGSYYEQYF. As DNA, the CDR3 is TGTGCCAGCAGTGCCAATTCAGGGGGCTCTTACTACGAGCAGTACTTC.

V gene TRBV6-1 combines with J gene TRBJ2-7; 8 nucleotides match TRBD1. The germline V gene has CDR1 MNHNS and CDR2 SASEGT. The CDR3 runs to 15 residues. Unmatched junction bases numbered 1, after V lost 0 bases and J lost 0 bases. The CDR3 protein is CASSEATGGSYEQYF. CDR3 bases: TGTGCCAGCAGTGAAGCAACAGGGGGCTCCTACGAGCAGTACTTC.

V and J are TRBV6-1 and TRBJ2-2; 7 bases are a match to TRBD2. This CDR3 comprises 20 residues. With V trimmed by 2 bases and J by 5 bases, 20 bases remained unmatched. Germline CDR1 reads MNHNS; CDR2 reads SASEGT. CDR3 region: CASSETSELARGPRTGELFF. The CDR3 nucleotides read TGTGCCAGCAGTGAAACGTCGGAACTAGCGCGAGGGCCGAGAACCGGGGAGCTGTTTTTT.

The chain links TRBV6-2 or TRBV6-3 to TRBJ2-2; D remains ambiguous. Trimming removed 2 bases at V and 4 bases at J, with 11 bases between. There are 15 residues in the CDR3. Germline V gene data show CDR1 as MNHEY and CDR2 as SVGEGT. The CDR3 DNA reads TGTGCCAGCAGTTACCAAGCCCCAGGCACCGGGGAGCTGTTTTTT. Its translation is CASSYQAPGTGELFF.

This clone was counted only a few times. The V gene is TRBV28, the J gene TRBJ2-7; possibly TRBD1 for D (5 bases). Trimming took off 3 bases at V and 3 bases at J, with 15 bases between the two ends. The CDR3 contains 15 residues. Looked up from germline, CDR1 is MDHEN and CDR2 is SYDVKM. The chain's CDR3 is CASSFAAGPLYEQYF. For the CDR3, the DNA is TGTGCCAGCAGTTTTGCGGCAGGGCCCCTCTACGAGCAGTACTTC.

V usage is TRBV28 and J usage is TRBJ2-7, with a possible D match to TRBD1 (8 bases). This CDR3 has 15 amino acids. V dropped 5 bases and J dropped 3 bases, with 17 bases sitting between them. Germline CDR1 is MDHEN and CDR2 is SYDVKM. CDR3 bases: TGTGCCAGCAGTGATGACAGGGGAGGGAACTACGAGCAGTACTTC. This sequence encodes CASSDDRGGNYEQYF.

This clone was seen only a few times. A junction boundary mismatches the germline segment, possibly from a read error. This chain's CDR3 is CASTHSPSSCEQYF. For the CDR3, the DNA is TGTGCCAGCACCCACTCGCCTAGCTCCTGCGAGCAGTACTTC. This rearrangement joins TRBV7-2 to TRBJ2-7, with D possibly TRBD2 on 5 matching bases. Germline lookup yields CDR1 SGHTA and CDR2 FQGNSA. The CDR3 totals 14 residues.

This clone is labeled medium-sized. As DNA, the CDR3 is TGTGCCAGCAGTTACTCAGCTACGGGCTCTGGAAACACCATATATTTT. Residues: CASSYSATGSGNTIYF. The J gene is TRBJ1-3, the V gene TRBV6-5, with D unresolved. The CDR3 runs 16 residues. Per germline, CDR1 MNHEY and CDR2 SVGAGI. V was pared by 0 bases and J by 0 bases, with 9 bases between.

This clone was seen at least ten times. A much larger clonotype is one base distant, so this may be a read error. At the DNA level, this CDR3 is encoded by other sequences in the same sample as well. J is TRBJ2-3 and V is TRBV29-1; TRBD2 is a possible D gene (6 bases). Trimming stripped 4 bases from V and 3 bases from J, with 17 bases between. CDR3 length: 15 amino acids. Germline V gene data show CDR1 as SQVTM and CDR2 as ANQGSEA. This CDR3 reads CSVGGGALGTDTQYF. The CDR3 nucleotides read TGCAGCGTTGGTGGAGGGGCGCTGGGTACAGATACGCAGTATTTT.

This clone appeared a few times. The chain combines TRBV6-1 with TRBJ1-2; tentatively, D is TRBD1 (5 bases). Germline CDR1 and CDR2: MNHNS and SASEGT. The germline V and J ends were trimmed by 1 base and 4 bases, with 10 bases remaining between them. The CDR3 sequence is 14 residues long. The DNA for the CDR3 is TGTGCCAGCAGTGAAGGACATCAGGGCTATGGCTACACCTTC. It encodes CASSEGHQGYGYTF.

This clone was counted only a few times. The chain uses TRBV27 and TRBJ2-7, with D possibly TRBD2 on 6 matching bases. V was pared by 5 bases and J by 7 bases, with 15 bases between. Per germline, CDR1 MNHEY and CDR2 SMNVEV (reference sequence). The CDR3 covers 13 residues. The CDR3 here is CASSPTGTWEQYF. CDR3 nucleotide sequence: TGTGCCAGCAGTCCCACCGGGACTTGGGAGCAGTACTTC.